A single sample gave rise to the 21 T cell receptor beta chains below, sequenced in a study of T-cell reconstitution after alpha-beta-depleted transplantation in children. Preparation of the TCRbeta library involved a method that used unique molecular identifiers. TCRdb fed the PCR reads into MiXCR, producing one record per CDR3 protein. The sample consists of roughly 200,000 distinct CDR3 sequences, over 5.5% of them appearing once. Sample: PBMCs from the stem cell graft donor, taken from the stem cell graft. The receptors were gathered from a human donor who donated a stem cell graft to a child with Wiskott-Aldrich syndrome.

This clonotype was detected many times. The chain has TRBV5-6 and TRBJ1-6; D gene unclear. The CDR3 runs to 14 residues. Germline V CDR1 and CDR2: SGHDT, YYEEEE. V lost 0 bases and J lost 9, with 10 bases in between. The CDR3 here is CASSLGQGSSPLHF. Written as DNA, the CDR3 is TGTGCCAGCAGCTTGGGACAAGGGAGTTCACCCCTCCACTTT.

This clonotype was seen at least ten times. The rearrangement links TRBV7-9 to TRBJ2-1; the D gene is possibly TRBD1 (6 bases). Trimming left V 2 bases short and J 5 bases short, with 13 bases between. CDR3 length: 15 amino acids. From germline, CDR1 is SEHNR and CDR2 FQNEAQ (reference sequence). The CDR3 region is CASSLSRQANNEQFF. In nucleotides, the CDR3 is TGTGCCAGCAGCTTATCCCGACAGGCAAACAATGAGCAGTTCTTC.

This clonotype was seen ten or more times. The gene calls are TRBV12-3 or TRBV12-4 and TRBJ2-1; 8 nucleotides agree with TRBD2. Trimming removed 4 bases from V and 4 bases from J; junction bases left unmatched: 6. The CDR3 covers 15 residues. CDR3 region: CASSSGRGLYNEQFF. The CDR3 region has the DNA TGTGCCAGCAGTTCCGGGAGGGGGTTATACAATGAGCAGTTCTTC.

This clonotype showed up many times. V gene TRBV12-3 or TRBV12-4 combines with J gene TRBJ1-6, with TRBD1 identical over 7 bases. V shed 3 bases, J shed 7 bases, and the junction held 6 bases outside the gene matches. The CDR3 is 15 residues long. This CDR3 reads CASSLLGTANSPLHF. The DNA for the CDR3 is TGTGCCAGCAGTTTGCTAGGGACAGCCAATTCACCCCTCCACTTT.

This clonotype was detected ten times or more. The chain couples TRBV20-1 to TRBJ2-5; 8 bases align to TRBD1. Germline V lookup: CDR1 DFQATT, CDR2 SNEGSKA (reference sequence). J lost 0 bases, V lost 3 bases, and 6 bases had no gene match. CDR3 length: 15 amino acids. CDR3 sequence (DNA): TGCAGTGCTAGGCGGCAGGGGGCGTACCAAGAGACCCAGTACTTC. Its translation is CSARRQGAYQETQYF.

This clonotype was counted ten times or more. The CDR3 sequence is CASSLSTEYGYTF. As DNA, the CDR3 is TGTGCCAGCAGTTTATCGACAGAATATGGCTACACCTTC. The chain recombines TRBV12-3 or TRBV12-4 with TRBJ1-2; weak D call: TRBD1 (5 bases). Trimming shortened V by 2 bases and J by 5 bases, and 9 bases separated the two germline ends. The CDR3 totals 13 residues.

This clonotype was seen many times. The rearrangement links TRBV4-2 to TRBJ2-3, with D perhaps assigned TRBD1 or TRBD2 (5 bases each). Per germline, CDR1 LGHNA and CDR2 YNFKEQ. V lost 5 bases, J lost 3 bases, and 15 bases lay in between. The CDR3 consists of 15 residues. This chain's CDR3 is CASSTRGRGTDTQYF. The CDR3 DNA reads as TGTGCCAGCAGCACTCGGGGCCGGGGAACAGATACGCAGTATTTT.

This clonotype was seen many times. The rearrangement links TRBV29-1 to TRBJ2-5, with D hard to call. Germline lookup yields CDR1 SQVTM and CDR2 ANQGSEA. Trimming pared 3 bases from V and 5 bases from J, leaving 16 bases between. The CDR3 totals 14 residues. This CDR3 reads CSVDQDYPWETQYF. The CDR3, as DNA: TGCAGCGTTGATCAGGATTACCCCTGGGAGACCCAGTACTTC.

This clonotype was observed many times. The J gene is TRBJ1-1, the V gene TRBV20-1; D perhaps matches TRBD1 (5 bases). The length of the CDR3 is 14 residues. Germline-derived CDR1 and CDR2 are DFQATT and SNEGSKA (reference sequence). The V and J ends lost 1 base and 2 bases respectively, with 11 bases between them. CDR3 protein: CSARGLRGNTEAFF. CDR3 sequence (DNA): TGCAGTGCTAGAGGACTACGGGGCAACACTGAAGCTTTCTTT.

The sample holds many counts of this clonotype. This sequence joins TRBV5-1 and TRBJ2-3; no clear D. Germline V CDR1 and CDR2: SGHRS, YFSETQ. The V end was cut by 1 base, the J end by 0 bases, with 9 bases between. CDR3 length: 15 amino acids. The CDR3 DNA reads TGCGCCAGCAGCTTGATCGGTGGGAGCACAGATACGCAGTATTTT. Protein sequence: CASSLIGGSTDTQYF. The full variable domain, its missing parts supplied by reference TRBV5-1 and TRBJ2-3, is KAGVTQTPRYLIKTRGQQVTLSCSPISGHRSVSWYQQTPGQGLQFLFEYFSETQRNKGNFPGRFSGRQFSNSRSEMNVSTLELGDSALYLCASSLIGGSTDTQYFGPGTRLTVL.

The table lists this clonotype with many counts. Here the CDR3 DNA reads TGTGCCAGCAGTCCAGGACGGAGCAATCAGCCCCAGCATTTT. This translates into CASSPGRSNQPQHF. V and J are TRBV12-3 or TRBV12-4 and TRBJ1-5; D is ambiguous. Trimming cost V 5 bases and J 1 base, with 9 bases left between them. CDR3 length: 14 residues.

A single count supports this clonotype. The chain uses TRBV6-1 and TRBJ2-5; either TRBD1 or TRBD2 may fit D (5 bases each). The germline V gene encodes CDR1 MNHNS and CDR2 SASEGT. V lost 2 bases and J 5 bases, leaving 15 bases between the germline ends. The CDR3 is 15 amino acids. The DNA for the CDR3 is TGTGCCAGCAGTGAATTGTGGGGGTCGTCGGAGACCCAGTACTTC. It codes for CASSELWGSSETQYF.

The J gene is TRBJ2-2, the V gene TRBV12-3 or TRBV12-4; 7 nucleotides align to TRBD1. V was clipped by 6 bases and J by 2 bases; unmatched bases: 6. CDR3 length: 15 amino acids. As DNA, the CDR3 is TGTGCCAGCAGCCGGGGACAGCCAAACACCGGGGAGCTGTTTTTT. The encoded protein is CASSRGQPNTGELFF.

This clonotype was recorded many times. The chain couples TRBV5-1 to TRBJ1-5; D is uncertain. The CDR3 loop spans 13 amino acids. The germline gives CDR1 SGHRS, CDR2 YFSETQ. Trimming pared 3 bases from V and 5 bases from J, leaving 9 bases between. The CDR3 DNA reads TGCGCCAGCAGCTCAGACGGCCATCAGCCCCAGCATTTT. Translation gives CASSSDGHQPQHF.

CDR3 region: CAISELWGRRSYEQYF. As DNA, the CDR3 is TGTGCCATCAGTGAGCTGTGGGGCCGGCGCTCCTACGAGCAGTACTTC. The V and J genes are TRBV10-3 and TRBJ2-7, with D possibly TRBD1 on 5 matching bases. The germline V and J ends were trimmed by 2 bases and 0 bases, with 14 bases remaining between them. Per the germline V gene, CDR1 is ENHRY and CDR2 is SYGVKD. The length of the CDR3 is 16 residues.

This clonotype was observed many times. J is TRBJ1-1 and V is TRBV5-1; 8 bases fit TRBD1. V shed 4 bases and J 5 bases; nucleotides not matched to a gene: 7. From germline, CDR1 is SGHRS and CDR2 YFSETQ. This CDR3 is 14 amino acids long. CDR3: CASSGQGRETEAFF. The DNA of the CDR3 is TGCGCCAGCAGCGGACAGGGTCGGGAGACTGAAGCTTTCTTT. The full variable domain, completed using reference TRBV5-1 and TRBJ1-1, is KAGVTQTPRYLIKTRGQQVTLSCSPISGHRSVSWYQQTPGQGLQFLFEYFSETQRNKGNFPGRFSGRQFSNSRSEMNVSTLELGDSALYLCASSGQGRETEAFFGQGTRLTVV.

The genes are TRBV6-2 or TRBV6-3 and TRBJ2-1, with D perhaps matching TRBD1 (6 bases). Germline V gives CDR1 MNHEY, CDR2 SVGEGT. The CDR3 sequence is 13 residues long. The V end was cut by 11 bases, the J end by 4 bases, with 15 bases between. This chain's CDR3 is CAGGWGRYNEQFF. The CDR3 region has the DNA TGTGCCGGGGGATGGGGGCGGTACAATGAGCAGTTCTTC.

This clonotype was found many times. This sequence joins TRBV29-1 and TRBJ1-1, with D tentatively TRBD1 (5 bases). Trimming shortened V by 4 bases and J by 1 base, and 7 bases separated the two germline ends. Per germline, CDR1 SQVTM and CDR2 ANQGSEA. This CDR3 is built from 12 residues. As DNA, the CDR3 is TGCAGCGTTGTAGGGGAGAACACTGAAGCTTTCTTT. It encodes CSVVGENTEAFF.

Comments on this clonotype: A single base separates this from a much larger clone, so it may be a read error. The chain joins TRBV10-3 to TRBJ2-7; a possible D gene is TRBD2 (7 bases). Per germline, CDR1 ENHRY and CDR2 SYGVKD. V was shortened by 8 bases and J by 2 bases, with 13 bases between the two germline ends. CDR3 size: 13 residues. CDR3 coding DNA: TGTGCCATCTGGACGGGGGGCACCTACGAGCAGTACTTC. Translated: CAIWTGGTYEQYF.

This clonotype was seen many times. The chain has TRBV4-1 and TRBJ2-7; no clear D gene. Germline V CDR1 and CDR2: MGHRA, YSYEKL. V shed 4 bases and J shed 6 bases, with 7 bases lying between them. The CDR3 has 11 residues. CDR3 sequence reads: CASSLKGEQYF. The CDR3 DNA follows: TGCGCCAGCAGCCTGAAAGGCGAGCAGTACTTC.

This clonotype was detected ten times or more. This chain connects TRBV30 to TRBJ2-3, with no clear D. Trimming removed 5 bases from V and 9 bases from J, with 3 bases in between. The CDR3 sequence is 8 residues long. Germline V gene sequence: CDR1 GTSNPN, CDR2 SVGIG (reference sequence). The CDR3 bases are TGTGCCTGGGGAACGCAGTATTTT. Translating gives CAWGTQYF.